A single sample gave rise to the 7 T cell receptor beta chains below, sequenced in a study of blood T cell repertoires in COVID-19 (dated by TCRdb to the early 2020s). Libraries were prepared through the immunoSEQ multiplex PCR assay. Not all clones reach the TCRdb copy of this immuneACCESS table, which keeps in-frame sequences only. Checked studies attribute under half of the gap to unresolved V genes and leave the rest unexplained. The sample yields roughly 68,000 clones; roughly 89% were counted once. Around 5.2% of the sample comes from the top ten. The source material was peripheral blood. These receptors were obtained from a woman aged 50 to 65 with active COVID-19.

The rearrangement joins TRBV29-1 to TRBJ1-1; 10 bases fit TRBD1. V gave up 2 bases and J gave up 3 bases; unmatched junction bases: 6. CDR1 SQVTM and CDR2 ANQGSEA come from the germline V gene. CDR3 length: 15 residues. The CDR3 DNA is TGCAGCGTTGAAAAGACAGGACAGGGGGACACTGAAGCTTTCTTT. It specifies CSVEKTGQGDTEAFF.

The V gene is TRBV19, the J gene TRBJ2-7; possibly TRBD1 for D (6 bases). The germline CDR1 and CDR2 sequences are LNHDA and SQIVND (reference sequence). CDR3 size: 16 residues. V lost 8 bases, J lost 2 bases, and 22 bases lay in between. The CDR3 bases are TGTGCCAGTCACCCTTACGGGACAAGCGCTGCCTACGAGCAGTACTTC. Translating gives CASHPYGTSAAYEQYF.

The V and J genes are TRBV30 and TRBJ2-6, with 7 bases fitting TRBD1. The CDR3 is 16 amino acids. Per the germline V gene, CDR1 is GTSNPN and CDR2 is SVGIG (reference sequence). The junction had 6 bases not matched to a gene; V was cut back by 4 bases and J by 0 bases. The CDR3 DNA is TGTGCCTGGACAGGGGGTTATCTCTCTGGGGCCAACGTCCTGACTTTC. Translating it yields CAWTGGYLSGANVLTF. Filled out from reference TRBV30 and TRBJ2-6, the complete variable domain reads SQTIHQWPATLVQPVGSPLSLECTVEGTSNPNLYWYRQAAGRGLQLLFYSVGIGQISSEVPQNLSASRPQDRQFILSSKKLLLSDSGFYLCAWTGGYLSGANVLTFGAGSRLTVL.

The chain has TRBV13 and TRBJ1-5, with unresolved D. This CDR3 region has 16 residues. The germline V gene encodes CDR1 PRHDT and CDR2 FYEKMQ (reference sequence). Trimming took 0 bases from V and 4 from J, leaving 13 bases between them. CDR3 region: CASSLGAGRRNQPQHF. The CDR3 bases are TGTGCCAGCAGCTTAGGGGCTGGGCGGAGGAATCAGCCCCAGCATTTT.

This clone was observed a single time. The chain combines TRBV2 with TRBJ1-4; D is unclear. With 3 bases removed from V and 8 bases from J, the gap between germline ends came to 7 bases. Germline CDR1 reads SNHLY; CDR2 reads FYNNEI. The CDR3 sequence is 12 residues long. CDR3 sequence reads: CASSDPTEKLFF. The CDR3 bases are TGTGCCAGCAGTGACCCGACAGAAAAACTGTTTTTT.

This clone was recorded only once. The rearrangement links TRBV6-6 to TRBJ1-6; D remains unclear. V shed 2 bases and J shed 6 bases, with 5 bases lying between them. Germline CDR1 MNHNY, CDR2 SVGAGI (reference sequence). This CDR3 contains 13 residues. The CDR3 loop reads CASSYAINSPLHF. The DNA of the CDR3 is TGTGCCAGCAGTTACGCTATTAATTCACCCCTCCACTTT.

This chain uses TRBV3-1 (or the pseudogene TRBV3-2) with TRBJ2-3, with 13 nucleotides matching TRBD2. J was trimmed by 4 bases and V by 5 bases; bases with no gene match: 3. Germline loops: CDR1 LGHDT, CDR2 YNNKEL (reference sequence). The CDR3 is 15 residues long. Here the CDR3 reads CASSLTSGRADTQYF. The CDR3, as DNA: TGTGCCAGCAGCTTAACTAGCGGGAGGGCAGATACGCAGTATTTT.